Given below is one TCR beta chain in context. This clonotype was recorded a few times. Its antigen target is currently unknown. Per-base quality was not reported, and no clone a single base away is much larger than it. The germline V gene (reference sequence) yields LGHDT for CDR1 and YNNKEL for CDR2. V is clipped by 4 bases and J by 1 base, and the sequence between their germline boundaries is 13 bases long. The CDR3 goes from the cysteine to the phenylalanine over 15 residues. The CDR3 DNA has 45 bases and is translated from base 1. Ophthalmopathy patients had moderately to severely active disease, Clinical Activity Score of at least 3, NOSPECS grade of at least 4, and disease duration under 3 months. Patients with other autoimmune diseases, uncontrolled infections, pregnancy or lactation were excluded from the study. Clinical symptoms, serum thyroxine, TRAb, thyroid ultrasound and orbital computed tomography were used for diagnosis. PBMCs were isolated from more than 9 ml of fresh peripheral blood by Ficoll-Paque density gradient centrifugation. Total RNA was extracted using Trizol reagent, and RNA quality was checked on an Agilent 2100 Bioanalyzer.

This entry belongs to a study of Graves' ophthalmopathy and Graves' hyperthyroidism (dated by TCRdb to 2016 to 2018). About the investigation overall: Peripheral blood was collected before any treatment was given, at the time of initial diagnosis. The study used TCR beta repertoire signatures to distinguish Graves' ophthalmopathy from Graves' hyperthyroidism and to predict progression to ophthalmopathy. Following sample collection, hyperthyroidism patients were given methimazole at a starting dose of 30 mg daily, and ophthalmopathy patients were given high-dose intravenous methylprednisolone. For training and testing, the approximately 92 patients in the discovery cohort were randomly divided in a 7:3 ratio. In total, under 150 blood samples were TCR-sequenced: 40 to 45 ophthalmopathy, some 75 hyperthyroidism and some 17 hyperthyroidism-to-ophthalmopathy patients. For independent validation, a separate cohort was made up of about 18 hyperthyroidism patients plus 17 patients who later progressed from hyperthyroidism to ophthalmopathy. To explore V-J signatures distinguishing ophthalmopathy from hyperthyroidism, a discovery set of about a hundred patients (fewer than 45 ophthalmopathy, some 55 stable hyperthyroidism) was enrolled. In roughly six hyperthyroidism patients, T-cell repertoires of thyroid tissue and blood were compared. What the work shows at the level of the full study, not this receptor alone: Among expanded thyroid clonotypes with frequency above 0.001, most also showed up in blood, which suggests that blood repertoires may reflect the thyroid immune response. In validation, the model predicted ophthalmopathy progression with about 70% sensitivity and roughly 72% specificity; eleven to twelve predicted patients were CT-confirmed with GO in a median of 6.5 months. Ophthalmopathy was separated from stable hyperthyroidism by the 13-signature model with about 88% sensitivity and 81% to 83% specificity in cross-validation and with 80%/75% in the test set. No statistical method was used to set the sample size in advance, and the investigators knew which group each participant was assigned to.

For repertoire sequencing, TCR beta CDR3 regions were amplified from RNA transcripts. The first round was an RT-PCR using HTBI primers with the Qiagen OneStep RT-PCR kit, and this first round was followed by a second-round multiplex PCR, then size selection and purification. Libraries were sequenced paired-end with 100 bp reads on an Illumina HiSeq2000. The paper's data handling went like this. SOAPnuke was used for read processing, and reads with adapters, uncalled bases, a mean Phred below 15, or no exact constant-primer or identifier match were discarded. COPE v1.2.5 was used to merge high-quality paired reads. Each unique nucleotide sequence was defined as a clonotype, and clonotypes were aligned to IMGT TRB V, D and J references with MiTCR v1.1. Analysis was restricted to V-J combinations with a frequency above 0.0001, which covered over 98% of repertoires. A TCR clonal expansion and chaos score per V-J combination was defined as the ratio of F50 clonal expansion to chaos observed in the TCRdist matrix. Welch's t-statistics and random forest were used to reduce features to more than ten V-J combinations, which were fed into a naive Bayes classifier. The Morisita-Horn index was used to measure how similar the thyroid and blood repertoires were. TCRdb redid the processing of the public reads, applying fastp at Q25 and MiXCR, and retained in-frame beta chains. Each entry is one CDR3 protein sequence, shown with its most common DNA and genes. The V and J calls, along with clone size, are taken from TCRdb and not from the paper's own processing. The sample table records about 400,000 distinct CDR3 sequences; approximately 16% of these occur just once. The ten largest account for 1.6% of the sample.

The chain is made from TRBV3-1 and TRBJ1-1; the best D guess is TRBD1, with 5 bases matching. This clonotype was obtained from a woman aged 18-29 years with Graves' ophthalmopathy. Donor details come from another sample of the same person, matched by shared clones. Sequencing was carried out using peripheral blood. CDR3 loop: CASSPSWRGNTEAFF. Read as DNA, the sequence is TGTGCCAGCAGCCCCAGTTGGAGGGGGAACACTGAAGCTTTCTTT.